A single sample gave rise to the 15 T cell receptor beta chains below, sequenced in a study of T cells in Graves' hyperthyroidism and ophthalmopathy. The CDR3 regions of TCR beta were amplified from RNA transcripts. Carried out on the TCR CDR3, a first-round RT-PCR used the HTBI primer set. TCRdb called the multiplex PCR reads again in MiXCR, with one record for every CDR3 protein. The sample consists of fewer than 550,000 distinct CDR3 sequences, approximately 24% of them appearing once. The sample consisted of blood. Source of these receptors: a woman aged 25 to 39 with Graves' ophthalmopathy.

This clonotype showed up many times. A much larger clone sits a single nucleotide away, making a read error possible. The chain is built from TRBV12-3 or TRBV12-4 and TRBJ1-1; unclear D gene. The CDR3 has 13 amino acids. Trimming stripped 6 bases from V and 1 base from J, with 9 bases between. Here the CDR3 reads CASRERENTEAFF. CDR3 nucleotide sequence: TGTGCCAGCAGAGAACGGGAGAACACTGAAGCTTTCTTT.

This clonotype was counted many times. CDR3 sequence: CASSPEGYGETQYF. The DNA for the CDR3 is TGCGCCAGCAGCCCCGAAGGGTATGGGGAGACCCAGTACTTC. The chain employs TRBV4-3 and TRBJ2-5; D is ambiguous. The CDR3 has 14 amino acids. V lost 4 bases to trimming and J lost 5 bases, with 14 bases between them. The germline V gene encodes CDR1 LGHNA and CDR2 YSLEER.

V and J are TRBV29-1 and TRBJ1-1; tentative D call: TRBD1 (6 bases). V dropped 5 bases and J dropped 2 bases, with 18 bases sitting between them. The CDR3 contains 15 residues. Germline V CDR1 and CDR2: SQVTM, ANQGSEA. CDR3 sequence (DNA): TGCAGCGTTCTGGGGGGCAGGGGTTCCAACACTGAAGCTTTCTTT. As protein: CSVLGGRGSNTEAFF.

This clonotype was recorded only once. The genes are TRBV27 and TRBJ2-7; tentative D call: TRBD1 (6 bases). V was clipped by 3 bases and J by 4 bases, with 10 bases between them. This CDR3 has 13 residues. Germline V gene lookup returns CDR1 MNHEY and CDR2 SMNVEV (reference sequence). The DNA of the CDR3 is TGTGCCAGCAGTTTCGCCCAGGGGTACGAGCAGTACTTC. The encoded protein is CASSFAQGYEQYF.

This clonotype was detected many times. This chain connects TRBV10-3 to TRBJ2-5; TRBD2 matches at 9 bases. The V segment lost 0 bases and the J segment 1 base; nucleotides outside the gene matches: 9. The CDR3 is made up of 18 amino acids. Germline V gene lookup returns CDR1 ENHRY and CDR2 SYGVKD. The CDR3 DNA follows: TGTGCCATCAGTGAGTCGTTGCTAGCGGGGAACCCCCAAGAGACCCAGTACTTC. Protein: CAISESLLAGNPQETQYF.

This clonotype was seen many times. The CDR3 DNA sequence: TGTGCCAGCAGTGAAGGGTCAGGGGTTAACTATGGCTACACCTTC. It translates to CASSEGSGVNYGYTF. J is TRBJ1-2 and V is TRBV2, with a weak D call TRBD1 (6 bases). Germline lookup yields CDR1 SNHLY and CDR2 FYNNEI. The CDR3 extends over 15 amino acids. V was clipped by 1 base and J by 1 base, with 10 bases between them.

In its sample, this clonotype was seen many times. V usage is TRBV20-1 and J usage is TRBJ2-7; the D gene is possibly TRBD1 (5 bases). Germline V CDR1 and CDR2: DFQATT, SNEGSKA (reference sequence). The CDR3 totals 14 residues. Between the trimmed V and J ends, which lost 4 bases and 3 bases, there was a span of 16 bases. CDR3 in amino acids: CSANPSPRDYEQYF. As DNA, the CDR3 is TGCAGTGCTAATCCAAGCCCCAGGGACTACGAGCAGTACTTC.

This clonotype was found many times. The CDR3 coding sequence is TGTGCCAGCAGTTACTCCACCCCCCAGCCCCACGAGCAGTACTTC. This sequence encodes CASSYSTPQPHEQYF. V usage is TRBV6-2 or TRBV6-3 and J usage is TRBJ2-7, with D uncertain. V lost 0 bases to trimming and J lost 5 bases, with 14 bases between them. CDR1 and CDR2 (germline): MNHEY, SVGEGT. The CDR3 sequence is 15 residues long.

This clonotype has a count of ten or more. The rearrangement uses TRBV6-2 or TRBV6-3 and TRBJ1-5; 7 bases fit TRBD1. This CDR3 is built from 17 residues. J lost 0 bases, V lost 2 bases, and 7 bases had no gene match. CDR1 MNHEY and CDR2 SVGEGT come from the germline V gene. CDR3 sequence reads: CASSYVNRGGSNQPQHF. CDR3 nucleotide sequence: TGTGCCAGCAGTTACGTAAACAGGGGAGGTAGCAATCAGCCCCAGCATTTT.

This rearrangement joins TRBV7-2 to TRBJ2-7; 7 bases are a match to TRBD1. V was pared by 7 bases and J by 3 bases, with 9 bases of the junction left unmatched. The CDR3 loop spans 14 amino acids. Germline CDR1 and CDR2: SGHTA and FQGNSA. CDR3 sequence: CASTTPGQVYEQYF. DNA for the CDR3: TGTGCCAGCACCACTCCTGGACAGGTCTACGAGCAGTACTTC.

This clonotype has a count of ten or more. The J gene is TRBJ1-5, the V gene TRBV30, with no clear D. V lost 0 bases and J lost 2, with 14 bases in between. From germline, CDR1 is GTSNPN and CDR2 SVGIG (reference sequence). The CDR3 loop spans 16 amino acids. CDR3 nucleotides: TGTGCCTGGAGTGTACGCCGAGGGCTGGGCAATCAGCCCCAGCATTTT. Its protein is CAWSVRRGLGNQPQHF.

The chain uses TRBV7-2 and TRBJ1-1; TRBD1 is a possible D gene (6 bases). The CDR3 is made up of 12 amino acids. CDR1 is SGHTA, CDR2 FQGNSA, per germline. With 5 bases removed from V and 8 bases from J, the gap between germline ends came to 12 bases. The CDR3: CASSVQQGEAFF. The CDR3 coding sequence is TGTGCCAGCAGCGTCCAACAGGGAGAAGCTTTCTTT.

This clonotype was seen more than once but under ten times. This sequence joins TRBV13 and TRBJ2-7; D ambiguous. The CDR3 runs to 12 residues. The germline V and J ends were trimmed by 5 bases and 9 bases, with 14 bases remaining between them. Per germline, CDR1 PRHDT and CDR2 FYEKMQ (reference sequence). The CDR3 loop is CASSPSRGLQYF. The CDR3, as DNA: TGTGCCAGCAGCCCCTCCAGAGGCCTGCAGTACTTC.

This clonotype was observed many times. V and J are TRBV20-1 and TRBJ2-7, with 8 bases lining up with TRBD2. In germline, CDR1 is DFQATT, CDR2 SNEGSKA (reference sequence). The CDR3 covers 14 residues. J was trimmed by 3 bases and V by 6 bases; bases with no gene match: 10. The CDR3 loop is CSAPREVEGYEQYF. CDR3 nucleotide sequence: TGCAGTGCACCGCGGGAGGTAGAAGGCTACGAGCAGTACTTC.

This clonotype was observed a handful of times. This chain connects TRBV6-1 to TRBJ1-2; D gene unclear. Trimming left V 6 bases short and J 1 base short, with 9 bases between. The CDR3 runs to 13 residues. Germline V CDR1 and CDR2: MNHNS, SASEGT. This CDR3 reads CASSLTYNYGYTF. The CDR3 DNA is TGTGCCAGCAGCTTGACATATAACTATGGCTACACCTTC.